A selection of T cell receptor beta chains follows, all from one sample in a study of neoadjuvant nivolumab and ipilimumab in lung cancer. Here immunoSEQ multiplex PCR was the method, and the copy in TCRdb shows in-frame clones only, minus some. The sample has approximately 35,000 clones, 80% to 95% seen once. The sample here was peripheral blood, taken after neoadjuvant nivolumab, alone or with ipilimumab, at or shortly before surgery. Source of these receptors: an adult with non-small cell lung cancer. Each CDR3 is given without its conserved first and last residue.

TRBJ1-2,TRBV7-6,13,ASSLARGEQGGYT
TRBJ2-1,TRBV5-1,13,ASSLRDRWYNEQF
TRBJ2-5,TRBV7-9,14,ASSFKASGSRETQY
TRBJ2-5,TRBV6-5,14,ASSYGVAGGRETQY
TRBJ2-3,TRBV28,15,ASSSRGTGLSTDTQY
TRBJ2-5,TRBV4-1,11,ASTGGGQETQY
TRBJ1-5,TRBV10-3,10,AIRADGQPQH
TRBJ2-1,TRBV7-8,15,ASSLRTSGRTENEQF
TRBJ2-5,TRBV11-2,11,ASSPWGQETQY
TRBJ2-5,TRBV11-2,13,ASSPNPGSQETQY
TRBJ2-3,TRBV14,13,ASSQERYMPDTQY
TRBJ2-3,TRBV7-7,12,ASSLVLGADTQY
TRBJ2-3,TRBV6-1,13,ASKSVRRPLDTQY
TRBJ2-2,TRBV2,9,ASANTGELF
TRBJ2-2,TRBV6-5,13,ASSYSSSGTGELF
TRBJ1-2,TRBV23-1,9,ALIVFLGYT
TRBJ2-7,TRBV5-1,11,ATSLAGPSEQY
TRBJ2-3,TRBV7-2,14,ASSSTYSGFGDTQY
TRBJ2-1,TRBV25-1,16,ASTSTARDSHSYNEQF
TRBJ1-2,TRBV28,13,ASSSPGLARYGYT
TRBJ2-7,TRBV7-2,15,ASSLGLAGRTSYEQY
TRBJ2-5,TRBV5-6,15,ASSLITTVALQETQY
TRBJ2-2,TRBV7-3,14,ASSLLAGGNTGELF
TRBJ2-7,TRBV19,11,ASSIRTNYEQY
TRBJ2-7,TRBV6-4,11,ASSEEQGYEQY
TRBJ1-2,TRBV4-1,15,ASSQDFRTERDYGYT
TRBJ2-5,TRBV5-1,13,ASSSARGSQETQY
TRBJ1-5,TRBV28,15,ASSFMSLGDSNQPQH
TRBJ1-1,TRBV6-4,11,ASSDSSRAKAF
TRBJ2-1,TRBV5-1,15,ASSLYRRGLGGNEQF
TRBJ1-3,TRBV7-9,16,ASSLGQGWTKSGNTIY
TRBJ2-1,TRBV5-1,12,ASSLGTLDNEQF
TRBJ1-1,TRBV7-9,14,ASREEGSSARSEAF
TRBJ2-2,TRBV29-1,12,SVGGAANTGELF
TRBJ2-3,TRBV18,11,ASSPQTGDTQY
TRBJ1-4,TRBV12-2,11,ASRSTGCEKLF
TRBJ2-7,TRBV5-6,11,ASSLDIRDEQY
TRBJ2-1,TRBV11-2,14,ASSSDAGVPYNEQF
TRBJ1-5,TRBV5-4,13,ASSLAATLNQPQH
TRBJ2-1,TRBV5-1,13,ASSLSAGFPTEQF